These 14 T cell receptor beta chains were all obtained from the same sample, sequenced in a study of cytomegalovirus exposure and HLA in healthy donors. PCR amplification relied on 60 Vbeta primers (plus 13 Jbeta primers). Sequencing used immunoSEQ multiplex PCR; TCRdb keeps in-frame clones, though not all of them. The sample yields 150,000 to 200,000 clones, 65% to 85% seen once. Sequencing was performed on PBMCs. The receptor source for this set is a man aged 55 to 70 in good health and CMV-seronegative.

The J gene is TRBJ2-5, the V gene TRBV5-1; TRBD1 matches 10 bases. Germline lookup yields CDR1 SGHRS and CDR2 YFSETQ. J was trimmed by 5 bases and V by 5 bases; bases with no gene match: 6. The CDR3 has 14 amino acids. This CDR3 is CASRGTGVPETQYF. For the CDR3, the DNA is TGCGCCAGCAGAGGGACAGGGGTTCCTGAGACCCAGTACTTC.

The chain links TRBV18 to TRBJ2-1; 8 positions agree with TRBD2. Per germline, CDR1 KGHSH and CDR2 LQKENI. CDR3 length: 13 amino acids. Trimming at V came to 0 bases and at J to 8 bases, leaving 0 bases not matched to a gene. The CDR3: CASSPPTSDEQFF. CDR3 nucleotides: TGTGCCAGCTCACCACCGACTAGCGATGAGCAGTTCTTC.

The chain has TRBV5-6 and TRBJ2-5; D is possibly TRBD1 (6 bases). The V end lost 3 bases, the J end lost 4 bases, and 13 bases lay between the germline ends. CDR3 length equals 14 residues. Germline V lookup: CDR1 SGHDT, CDR2 YYEEEE. For the CDR3, the DNA is TGTGCCAGCAGCTCTACCTTGGGGGCAGAGACCCAGTACTTC. Protein product: CASSSTLGAETQYF.

The chain carries TRBV7-9 and TRBJ2-3, with D perhaps TRBD2 (5 bases). Trimming removed 6 bases from V and 6 bases from J, with 10 bases in between. This CDR3 contains 12 residues. CDR1 and CDR2 from the germline V gene are SEHNR and FQNEAQ (reference sequence). CDR3 in DNA: TGTGCCAGCAGTTGGGAGTTGGATACGCAGTATTTT. Its translation is CASSWELDTQYF.

The chain has TRBV7-8 and TRBJ2-3; the D is unclear. CDR3 length: 13 amino acids. Germline V gives CDR1 SGHVS, CDR2 FQNEAQ. V was shortened by 4 bases and J by 8 bases, with 13 bases between the two germline ends. CDR3 DNA: TGTGCCAGCAGCTCGAGCGACCCGGTTACGCAGTATTTT. Translating it yields CASSSSDPVTQYF.

Concerning this clone itself: At one end, the junction sequence differs from germline, possibly due to a read error. The rearrangement joins TRBV7-9 to TRBJ2-1; 7 bases align to TRBD1. The CDR3 consists of 16 residues. Germline lookup yields CDR1 SEHNR and CDR2 FQNEAQ (reference sequence). The CDR3 sequence is CSSSLAGDSFHNEQFF. The CDR3 region has the DNA TGTTCCAGCAGCTTAGCCGGGGACAGCTTTCACAATGAGCAGTTCTTC.

The chain recombines TRBV6-1 with TRBJ2-7, with 7 bases aligning to TRBD1. Germline assignment: CDR1 MNHNS and CDR2 SASEGT. This CDR3 region has 14 residues. The junction had 9 bases not matched to a gene; V was cut back by 8 bases and J by 2 bases. The CDR3 coding sequence is TGTGCCAGCTTCACTGGGGGACAGCCCTACGAGCAGTACTTC. This gives the protein CASFTGGQPYEQYF.

This clone was counted a few times. The V and J genes are TRBV9 and TRBJ2-3, with 13 bases lining up with TRBD2. CDR3 length equals 18 residues. Per the germline V gene, CDR1 is SGDLS and CDR2 is YYNGEE. V shed 1 base, J shed 0 bases, and the junction held 5 bases outside the gene matches. The CDR3 bases are TGTGCCAGCAGCGTATTACCGGGACTAGCGGGAAGCACAGATACGCAGTATTTT. Protein product: CASSVLPGLAGSTDTQYF.

The chain joins TRBV19 to TRBJ2-7, with D possibly TRBD1 on 7 matching bases. The ends were cut back, 7 bases at V and 5 bases at J, with 18 bases in the middle. There are 14 residues in the CDR3. Germline CDR1 is LNHDA and CDR2 is SQIVND (reference sequence). CDR3 in DNA: TGTGCCAGTAAGGACGGGACAGCGGGTCACGAGCAGTACTTC. Its translation: CASKDGTAGHEQYF.

This clone has a single count. V is TRBV4-1 and J is TRBJ2-5; TRBD1 matches at 9 bases. The end of the DNA is better explained by TRBJ2-7, so the J call may be wrong. The CDR3 is made up of 15 amino acids. Germline-derived CDR1 and CDR2 are MGHRA and YSYEKL. CDR3 coding DNA: TGCGCCAGCAGCTACGGACAGGGGCCCTCCTACGAGCAGTACTTC. As protein: CASSYGQGPSYEQYF.

This clone was counted only a few times. CDR3 nucleotides: TGTGCCTGGAGTGTAGAGGGTAGCGGCTACACCTTC. It is translated as CAWSVEGSGYTF. The chain couples TRBV30 to TRBJ1-2; unclear D gene. The CDR3 is made up of 12 amino acids. Trimming removed 0 bases from V and 8 bases from J, with 10 bases in between. Germline loops: CDR1 GTSNPN, CDR2 SVGIG (reference sequence).

The chain couples TRBV2 to TRBJ2-2; 9 bases agree with TRBD1. The J segment lost 6 bases and the V segment lost 3 bases, leaving 2 bases of the junction unmatched. Germline V CDR1 and CDR2: SNHLY, FYNNEI. The CDR3 has 14 residues. The CDR3 sequence is CASSETGGAGELFF. CDR3 nucleotides: TGTGCCAGCAGTGAGACAGGGGGGGCCGGGGAGCTGTTTTTT.

J is TRBJ2-3 and V is TRBV5-6, with D unresolved. Trimming removed 2 bases at V and 4 bases at J, with 5 bases between. The CDR3 has 12 amino acids. Looked up from germline, CDR1 is SGHDT and CDR2 is YYEEEE. The CDR3 DNA is TGTGCCAGCAGCTTCGTCGCAGATACGCAGTATTTT. Protein product: CASSFVADTQYF.

This rearrangement joins TRBV19 to TRBJ1-1, with D unclear. The germline gives CDR1 LNHDA, CDR2 SQIVND (reference sequence). V was trimmed by 6 bases and J by 4 bases, leaving 6 bases between them. This CDR3 has 11 amino acids. The CDR3 DNA sequence: TGTGCCAGTAGATCGGTCACTGAAGCTTTCTTT. Translated: CASRSVTEAFF.